The rows below give T cell receptor beta chains drawn from one sample of a study of T cell repertoires in cytomegalovirus infection. TCRdb independently ran MiXCR on the reads; one entry per CDR3 protein. The table lists about 460,000 distinct CDR3 sequences, around 11% of them singletons. The specimen was PBMCs. The receptors were gathered from a human donor in good health (CMV status not recorded). Some clones in this sample may be carry-over from other donors' samples. Each CDR3 is given with its conserved first and last residue. Each record gives: V gene, D gene, CDR3 length, clone size, J gene, CDR3 DNA, CDR3 protein. D genes are given only for firm matches. The listing skips clone size in some rows; elsewhere it reads once, few, many or a size class.

V: TRBV6-1; D: .; length: 13; size: many; J: TRBJ1-1; DNA: TGTGCCAGCAGAGGCAGTATGAACACTGAAGCTTTCTTT; CDR3: CASRGSMNTEAFF
V: TRBV2; D: .; length: 11; size: many; J: TRBJ2-1; DNA: TGTGCCAGCAGATCTTACAATGAGCAGTTCTTC; CDR3: CASRSYNEQFF
V: TRBV24-1; D: TRBD1; length: 15; size: many; J: TRBJ1-5; DNA: TGTGCCACCAGTGATTCAGGGGGAGTGAGTCAGCCCCAGCATTTT; CDR3: CATSDSGGVSQPQHF
V: TRBV7-2; D: TRBD1; length: 14; size: many; J: TRBJ1-5; DNA: TGTGCCAGCAGCTTCCCAGGGGGGGCACAGCCCCAGCATTTT; CDR3: CASSFPGGAQPQHF
V: TRBV12-3/TRBV12-4; D: TRBD2; length: 18; size: many; J: TRBJ2-4; DNA: TGTGCCAGCAGTCCTCAGACTAGCGGTCGTCAATACAAAAACATTCAGTACTTC; CDR3: CASSPQTSGRQYKNIQYF
V: TRBV10-3; D: .; length: 18; size: .; J: TRBJ2-6; DNA: TGTGCCATCAGACGGGAGACCCGGCTGAGGGTCGGGGCCAACGTCCTGACTTTC; CDR3: CAIRRETRLRVGANVLTF
V: TRBV2; D: .; length: 12; size: few; J: TRBJ2-5; DNA: TGTGCCAGCAGTGGGTTTTCAGAGACCCAGTACTTC; CDR3: CASSGFSETQYF
V: TRBV10-3; D: .; length: 13; size: many; J: TRBJ1-2; DNA: TGTGCCATCAGTGAGGAAACCCAGGGTGGCTACACCTTC; CDR3: CAISEETQGGYTF
V: TRBV7-3; D: .; length: 13; size: many; J: TRBJ1-2; DNA: TGTGCCAGCAGCCCATCTGAGGCAGCTGGCTACACCTTC; CDR3: CASSPSEAAGYTF
V: TRBV7-6; D: .; length: 13; size: many; J: TRBJ2-7; DNA: TGTGCCAGCCAGGGGGCTAGCGGCTACGAGCAGTACTTC; CDR3: CASQGASGYEQYF
V: TRBV9; D: TRBD2; length: 15; size: few; J: TRBJ2-1; DNA: TGTGCCAGCAGCGTAGAGCGGGAGAAGGGCAATGAGCAGTTCTTC; CDR3: CASSVEREKGNEQFF
V: TRBV2; D: TRBD2; length: 15; size: .; J: TRBJ2-1; DNA: TGTGCCAGCAGCCTCGGACTAGCGGGGGGCCGAGAGCAGTTCTTC; CDR3: CASSLGLAGGREQFF
V: TRBV6-5; D: .; length: 15; size: many; J: TRBJ1-3; DNA: TGTGCCAGCACCCGGGGAGGCAGCTCTGGAAACACCATATATTTT; CDR3: CASTRGGSSGNTIYF
V: TRBV7-8; D: .; length: 15; size: many; J: TRBJ2-2; DNA: TGTGCCAGCAGTCTGAGGGTTGACGGCACCGGGGAGCTGTTTTTT; CDR3: CASSLRVDGTGELFF
V: TRBV4-2; D: TRBD1; length: 16; size: few; J: TRBJ1-1; DNA: TGTGCCAGCAGCCAAGGGGACAGGTTCTCGGGCACTGAAGCTTTCTTT; CDR3: CASSQGDRFSGTEAFF
V: TRBV28; D: .; length: 14; size: many; J: TRBJ2-5; DNA: TGTGCCAGCAGTTCGTTTACCTTGGGAGAGACCCAGTACTTC; CDR3: CASSSFTLGETQYF
V: TRBV5-4; D: TRBD2; length: 15; size: many; J: TRBJ2-7; DNA: TGTGCCAGCAGCACCCAGACTAGCGGGAGAAACGAGCAGTACTTC; CDR3: CASSTQTSGRNEQYF
V: TRBV6-2/TRBV6-3; D: .; length: 14; size: many; J: TRBJ2-1; DNA: TGTGCCAGCAGTTACTCAGGGCCGCGGAATGAGCAGTTCTTC; CDR3: CASSYSGPRNEQFF
V: TRBV7-8; D: .; length: 15; size: many; J: TRBJ1-6; DNA: TGTGCCAGCAGCTTAGCCAGGGTTACGAATTCACCCCTCCACTTT; CDR3: CASSLARVTNSPLHF
V: TRBV4-2; D: TRBD2; length: 15; size: few; J: TRBJ2-5; DNA: TGTGCCAGCAGCCAACTAGCGGGGGCTTTCGAGACCCAGTACTTC; CDR3: CASSQLAGAFETQYF
V: TRBV5-6; D: TRBD1; length: 15; size: .; J: TRBJ2-2; DNA: TGTGCCAGCAGCTGGTGGACAGGGGAAGCCGGGGAGCTGTTTTTT; CDR3: CASSWWTGEAGELFF
V: TRBV7-9; D: .; length: 18; size: few; J: TRBJ2-3; DNA: TGTGCCAGCAGCCTGATGGGGGAGACCCGAGCTAGCACAGATACGCAGTATTTT; CDR3: CASSLMGETRASTDTQYF
V: TRBV28; D: TRBD2; length: 16; size: many; J: TRBJ2-7; DNA: TGTGCCAGCAGTTTTCCCCCTGCGGGAGGGTCCTACGAGCAGTACTTC; CDR3: CASSFPPAGGSYEQYF
V: TRBV5-6; D: .; length: 15; size: many; J: TRBJ1-1; DNA: TGTGCCAGCAGCTGGGGGGTGGCAACAAAAGGTGGAGCTTTCTTT; CDR3: CASSWGVATKGGAFF
V: TRBV20-1; D: .; length: 14; size: many; J: TRBJ1-5; DNA: TGCAGTGCTCCCCCGGGACGGACCAATCAGCCCCAGCATTTT; CDR3: CSAPPGRTNQPQHF
V: TRBV5-6; D: .; length: 13; size: .; J: TRBJ1-2; DNA: TGTGCCAGCAGCTTGGGCGGGAAACGAGGCTACACCTTC; CDR3: CASSLGGKRGYTF
V: TRBV19; D: .; length: 14; size: many; J: TRBJ2-7; DNA: TGTGCCAGTAGTGTTTCGTGGGCCCCCGAGGAGCAGTACTTC; CDR3: CASSVSWAPEEQYF
V: TRBV20-1; D: .; length: 11; size: few; J: TRBJ2-7; DNA: TGCAGTGCTTCGACTCCGAAAGAGCAGTACTTC; CDR3: CSASTPKEQYF
V: TRBV13; D: TRBD1; length: 15; size: .; J: TRBJ1-5; DNA: TGTGCCAGCAGATTGGACAGGTTTTTTAGTCAGCCCCAGCATTTT; CDR3: CASRLDRFFSQPQHF
V: TRBV5-6; D: .; length: 15; size: many; J: TRBJ1-2; DNA: TGTGCCAGCAGCGTGTTCCGGGATCGAAGTTATGGCTACACCTTC; CDR3: CASSVFRDRSYGYTF
V: TRBV7-9; D: .; length: 15; size: many; J: TRBJ2-2; DNA: TGTGCCAGCAGCATCTTGGGACTTGACACCGGGGAGCTGTTTTTT; CDR3: CASSILGLDTGELFF
V: TRBV10-2; D: TRBD1; length: 16; size: many; J: TRBJ2-7; DNA: TGCGCCAGCAGTGAGCCCATCGGACAGGGATACTACGAGCAGTACTTC; CDR3: CASSEPIGQGYYEQYF
V: TRBV5-1; D: .; length: 16; size: once; J: TRBJ1-3; DNA: TGCGCCAGCAGCTTGGCAGGGACGAAATCTGGAAACACCATATATTTT; CDR3: CASSLAGTKSGNTIYF
V: TRBV4-1; D: .; length: 17; size: many; J: TRBJ2-1; DNA: TGTGCCAGCAGCCCTAAAAAGGCCCCCACACCCTACAATGAGCAGTTCTTC; CDR3: CASSPKKAPTPYNEQFF
V: TRBV12-3/TRBV12-4; D: .; length: 14; size: many; J: TRBJ1-6; DNA: TGTGCCAGCAGTGCGGGCCGAGGGAATTCACCCCTCCACTTT; CDR3: CASSAGRGNSPLHF
V: TRBV28; D: .; length: 14; size: .; J: TRBJ2-5; DNA: TGTGCCAGCAGTCTCTCGGACGGGCCAAGGACCCAGTACTTC; CDR3: CASSLSDGPRTQYF
V: TRBV12-3/TRBV12-4; D: .; length: 14; size: many; J: TRBJ1-5; DNA: TGTGCCAGCAGTTTATGGGGGGAGACTCAGCCCCAGCATTTT; CDR3: CASSLWGETQPQHF
V: TRBV5-1; D: .; length: 15; size: many; J: TRBJ2-5; DNA: TGCGCCAGCAGCCCCGGGGACAAACGGGGCGAGACCCAGTACTTC; CDR3: CASSPGDKRGETQYF
V: TRBV6-6; D: .; length: 18; size: many; J: TRBJ1-2; DNA: TGTGCCAGCAGCACCAGTTCTCCGACAGCCTCAAGTGACTATGGCTACACCTTC; CDR3: CASSTSSPTASSDYGYTF
V: TRBV10-3; D: .; length: 12; size: many; J: TRBJ2-3; DNA: TGTGCCATCAGACCCTCCCCAGATACGCAGTATTTT; CDR3: CAIRPSPDTQYF
V: TRBV24-1; D: TRBD1; length: 17; size: .; J: TRBJ2-5; DNA: TGTGCCACCGGTGACTTTAGCGGACAGGGGGCTCGAGAGACCCAGTACTTC; CDR3: CATGDFSGQGARETQYF
V: TRBV9; D: .; length: 16; size: few; J: TRBJ1-3; DNA: TGTGCCAGCAGCGTAGGAGAGGGCCCTCCTGGAGTAACCATATATTTT; CDR3: CASSVGEGPPGVTIYF
V: TRBV9; D: .; length: 15; size: many; J: TRBJ2-6; DNA: TGTGCCAGCAGCGTAGGAGACTCTGGGGCCAACGTCCTGACTTTC; CDR3: CASSVGDSGANVLTF
V: TRBV27; D: .; length: 15; size: few; J: TRBJ2-7; DNA: TGTGCCAGCAGTATAACCCGGACCCTCTCCTACGAGCAGTACTTC; CDR3: CASSITRTLSYEQYF
V: TRBV5-1; D: .; length: 17; size: .; J: TRBJ2-5; DNA: TGCGCCAGCAGCTCCGGGGGTTCGAGGGTAGGCCAAGAGACCCAGTACTTC; CDR3: CASSSGGSRVGQETQYF
V: TRBV20-1; D: .; length: 13; size: many; J: TRBJ1-6; DNA: TGCAGTGCTAGTACAGGGTTGGGCTCACCCCTCCACTTT; CDR3: CSASTGLGSPLHF
V: TRBV5-4; D: TRBD2; length: 16; size: many; J: TRBJ2-3; DNA: TGTGCCAGCAGCTTGGCTGGGCGGGAGTCGAGGGTAACGCAGTATTTT; CDR3: CASSLAGRESRVTQYF
V: TRBV24-1; D: .; length: 15; size: few; J: TRBJ2-5; DNA: TGTGCCACCAGTGATTTCGGGGGACTTCAAGAGACCCAGTACTTC; CDR3: CATSDFGGLQETQYF
V: TRBV19; D: TRBD1; length: 14; size: .; J: TRBJ1-5; DNA: TGTGCCAGTAGGAAAGACAGGGAAAATCAGCCCCAGCATTTT; CDR3: CASRKDRENQPQHF
V: TRBV12-3/TRBV12-4; D: .; length: 13; size: many; J: TRBJ2-5; DNA: TGTGCCAGCCACCAGACAGGGAGGGAGACCCAGTACTTC; CDR3: CASHQTGRETQYF
V: TRBV20-1; D: .; length: 13; size: .; J: TRBJ1-1; DNA: TGCAGTGCGGAAAGGGGGACGAACACTGAAGCTTTCTTT; CDR3: CSAERGTNTEAFF
V: TRBV5-5; D: .; length: 16; size: many; J: TRBJ2-3; DNA: TGTGCCAGCAGCTTCCAGGGCGGAGGGTCAACAGATACGCAGTATTTT; CDR3: CASSFQGGGSTDTQYF
V: TRBV20-1; D: TRBD1; length: 13; size: many; J: TRBJ1-6; DNA: TGCAGTGCTCAGACAGGGGTTGATTCACCCCTCCACTTT; CDR3: CSAQTGVDSPLHF
V: TRBV20-1; D: .; length: 13; size: many; J: TRBJ1-2; DNA: TGCAGTGCTAGAGATGAGGGGTCCGCGGGCTACACCTTC; CDR3: CSARDEGSAGYTF
V: TRBV19; D: .; length: 17; size: many; J: TRBJ2-3; DNA: TGTGCCAGTAGTATCAGAGTTGGGGGCCGGCGGACAGATACGCAGTATTTT; CDR3: CASSIRVGGRRTDTQYF
V: TRBV12-3/TRBV12-4; D: .; length: 15; size: many; J: TRBJ1-4; DNA: TGTGCCAGCAGTCACCGACAGGCAACTAATGAAAAACTGTTTTTT; CDR3: CASSHRQATNEKLFF
V: TRBV3-1; D: TRBD2; length: 13; size: .; J: TRBJ2-5; DNA: TGTGCCAGCAGCCCGAGACTAGCCGGGACCCAGTACTTC; CDR3: CASSPRLAGTQYF